A single sample gave rise to the 31 T cell receptor beta chains below, sequenced in a study of T cell repertoires in cytomegalovirus infection. TCRdb reprocessed the reads via MiXCR and lists one record per CDR3 protein. This table has over 450,000 distinct CDR3 sequences, over 9% appearing once. Sequencing was carried out using PBMCs. All receptors derive from a human donor in good health (CMV status not recorded). Some clones in this sample may be carry-over from other donors' samples.

This clonotype has a handful of counts. This sequence joins TRBV6-5 and TRBJ1-3; 10 nucleotides line up with TRBD1. Trimming removed 0 bases from V and 1 base from J; junction bases left unmatched: 6. CDR1 MNHEY and CDR2 SVGAGI come from the germline V gene. The CDR3 is 18 residues long. CDR3 region: CASSYSRRQGASGNTIYF. The CDR3, as DNA: TGTGCCAGCAGTTACTCGAGAAGACAGGGGGCTTCTGGAAACACCATATATTTT.

This clonotype appeared many times. The rearrangement links TRBV28 to TRBJ1-2; possible D gene TRBD1, 5 bases. The V end was cut by 1 base, the J end by 4 bases, with 10 bases between. The length of the CDR3 is 14 residues. Germline CDR1 and CDR2: MDHEN and SYDVKM. The CDR3 DNA follows: TGTGCCAGCAGTTTATTTTCGACAGCCTATGGCTACACCTTC. This encodes CASSLFSTAYGYTF.

This clonotype occurred many times. V and J are TRBV20-1 and TRBJ2-7; 10 bases fit TRBD2. The CDR3 is 14 amino acids. The germline CDR1 and CDR2 sequences are DFQATT and SNEGSKA (reference sequence). The trim removed 7 bases at V and 5 bases at J, leaving 11 bases unmatched. The DNA of the CDR3 is TGCAGTGTTGTTAGCGGGAGGATTAGGAACGAGCAGTACTTC. This translates into CSVVSGRIRNEQYF.

This clonotype has a handful of counts. The chain links TRBV3-1 to TRBJ2-5; D call uncertain. The CDR3 contains 15 residues. Trimming removed 1 base from V and 2 bases from J, with 11 bases in between. Per germline, CDR1 LGHDT and CDR2 YNNKEL (reference sequence). CDR3 protein: CASSQGRGWQETQYF. The CDR3 DNA sequence: TGTGCCAGCAGCCAAGGGAGAGGATGGCAAGAGACCCAGTACTTC.

At least ten counts were recorded for this clonotype. The V gene is TRBV19, the J gene TRBJ1-2; D is perhaps TRBD1 (5 bases). CDR1 is LNHDA, CDR2 SQIVND, per germline (reference sequence). The CDR3 consists of 17 residues. The V and J ends lost 6 bases and 3 bases respectively, with 23 bases between them. The CDR3 spells CASSSTGPSIFHYGYTF. CDR3 nucleotide sequence: TGTGCCAGTAGCTCAACAGGTCCCTCAATCTTCCACTATGGCTACACCTTC.

This clonotype came up a few times. V and J are TRBV20-1 and TRBJ1-6; D is perhaps TRBD1 (5 bases). CDR1 and CDR2 from the germline V gene are DFQATT and SNEGSKA (reference sequence). CDR3 length: 16 residues. V lost 6 bases, J lost 9 bases, and 24 bases lay in between. CDR3 amino acids: CSAAGLRDWGVSPLHF. Here the CDR3 DNA reads TGCAGTGCGGCAGGCCTCCGGGACTGGGGCGTTTCACCCCTCCACTTT.

This clonotype was seen at least ten times. The rearrangement links TRBV19 to TRBJ2-3; 10 bases line up with TRBD2. The germline V gene has CDR1 LNHDA and CDR2 SQIVND (reference sequence). This CDR3 is 13 amino acids long. Trimming took 7 bases from V and 4 from J; bases not matched to a gene: 2. CDR3 loop: CASNLAGADTQYF. The CDR3 DNA is TGTGCCAGTAACCTAGCGGGAGCAGATACGCAGTATTTT.

This clonotype was found many times. The V and J genes are TRBV7-9 and TRBJ1-3; 7 bases are shared with TRBD1. V gave up 2 bases and J gave up 1 base; unmatched junction bases: 8. The CDR3 totals 17 residues. Germline assignment: CDR1 SEHNR and CDR2 FQNEAQ (reference sequence). The CDR3 DNA is TGTGCCAGCAGCTTAAATTCCCCGGGACAGTCTGGAAACACCATATATTTT. Encoded protein: CASSLNSPGQSGNTIYF.

This clonotype occurred many times. This chain uses TRBV6-1 with TRBJ2-1; tentatively, D is TRBD2 (6 bases). The CDR3 is made up of 14 amino acids. V lost 1 base to trimming and J lost 8 bases, with 12 bases between them. Germline V lookup: CDR1 MNHNS, CDR2 SASEGT. This chain's CDR3 is CASSEEISGYEQFF. The CDR3 nucleotides are TGTGCCAGCAGTGAAGAGATTAGCGGTTATGAGCAGTTCTTC.

This clonotype appeared a few times. The J gene is TRBJ1-1, the V gene TRBV28, with D perhaps matching TRBD1 (5 bases). V was pared by 10 bases and J by 0 bases, with 12 bases between. This CDR3 has 13 residues. Germline CDR1 MDHEN, CDR2 SYDVKM. The CDR3 is CAILDSMNTEAFF. CDR3 nucleotide sequence: TGTGCCATCCTTGACAGTATGAACACTGAAGCTTTCTTT.

The rearrangement links TRBV2 to TRBJ1-2, with D possibly matching TRBD1 (6 bases). This CDR3 comprises 14 residues. Germline values: CDR1 SNHLY, CDR2 FYNNEI. The V end lost 3 bases, the J end lost 0 bases, and 8 bases lay between the germline ends. The CDR3 reads CASSEDRANYGYTF. The CDR3, as DNA: TGTGCCAGCAGTGAGGACAGAGCTAACTATGGCTACACCTTC.

This clonotype has at least ten counts. The gene calls are TRBV5-6 and TRBJ1-1; 7 nucleotides match TRBD1. CDR3 length equals 12 residues. Germline V gene data show CDR1 as SGHDT and CDR2 as YYEEEE. After removal of 4 bases from V and 6 bases from J, the junction contained 3 bases not matched to a gene. The CDR3 nucleotides read TGTGCCAGCAGCAGGGACAGCTCTGAAGCTTTCTTT. It translates to CASSRDSSEAFF.

The chain is built from TRBV7-9 and TRBJ2-6; D unresolved. V lost 0 bases, J lost 0 bases, and 12 bases lay in between. CDR3 length equals 18 residues. The germline V gene has CDR1 SEHNR and CDR2 FQNEAQ (reference sequence). The chain's CDR3 is CASSLASGLNSGANVLTF. The CDR3 DNA follows: TGTGCCAGCAGCTTAGCCTCCGGGCTAAACTCTGGGGCCAACGTCCTGACTTTC.

This clonotype was seen at least ten times. The chain has TRBV19 and TRBJ1-2, with a weak D call TRBD1 (6 bases). Germline CDR1 LNHDA, CDR2 SQIVND (reference sequence). The CDR3 runs to 15 residues. V was shortened by 1 base and J by 4 bases, with 13 bases between the two germline ends. DNA for the CDR3: TGTGCCAGTAGTATAGCCATGACAGGTTCCTATGGCTACACCTTC. This translates into CASSIAMTGSYGYTF.

This clonotype was found many times. This chain uses TRBV7-2 with TRBJ2-7; D is perhaps TRBD1 (6 bases). There are 14 residues in the CDR3. Trimming left V 3 bases short and J 3 bases short, with 12 bases between. Germline V gives CDR1 SGHTA, CDR2 FQGNSA. CDR3 loop: CASSLGQGHYEQYF. The DNA of the CDR3 is TGTGCCAGCAGCTTGGGGCAGGGGCACTACGAGCAGTACTTC.

This clonotype has just a few counts. J is TRBJ2-7 and V is TRBV19; D gene uncertain. The CDR3 spans 13 residues. CDR1 and CDR2 from the germline V gene are LNHDA and SQIVND (reference sequence). The germline V and J ends were trimmed by 5 bases and 3 bases, with 11 bases remaining between them. The CDR3: CASSWTTRYEQYF. The CDR3 region has the DNA TGTGCCAGTAGTTGGACCACCCGCTACGAGCAGTACTTC.

Ten or more counts support this clonotype. The chain employs TRBV6-6 and TRBJ2-4; D may correspond to TRBD1 or TRBD2 (5 bases each). The CDR3 has 12 amino acids. CDR1 MNHNY and CDR2 SVGAGI come from the germline V gene (reference sequence). V was trimmed by 6 bases and J by 13 bases, leaving 16 bases between them. This chain's CDR3 is CASSPGPRVQYF. The CDR3 DNA sequence: TGTGCCAGCAGCCCGGGGCCGAGGGTGCAGTACTTC.

The count of this clonotype is one. A read error may explain this, as a much larger clone is one base away. The chain recombines TRBV9 with TRBJ1-1, with D perhaps TRBD1 (5 bases). Germline V CDR1 and CDR2: SGDLS, YYNGEE. This CDR3 is built from 13 residues. CDR3 residues: CASGVDGGTEAFF. DNA for the CDR3: TGTGCCAGCGGCGTAGACGGGGGCACTGAAGCTTTCTTT.

This clonotype was seen more than once but under ten times. J is TRBJ1-6 and V is TRBV20-1, with 7 nucleotides matching TRBD1. The CDR3 has 15 residues. The V and J ends lost 7 bases and 8 bases, in that order; junction bases with no gene match: 14. CDR1 is DFQATT, CDR2 SNEGSKA, per germline (reference sequence). CDR3 loop: CSGKSNRGEDSPLHF. The CDR3 region has the DNA TGCAGTGGCAAGTCTAACAGGGGAGAGGATTCACCCCTCCACTTT.

This clonotype came up many times. V gene TRBV10-3 combines with J gene TRBJ2-1; 10 bases fit TRBD2. The CDR3 has 16 residues. V was clipped by 3 bases and J by 8 bases; unmatched bases: 10. Germline CDR1 and CDR2: ENHRY and SYGVKD. DNA for the CDR3: TGTGCCATCAGTGACCAAGGGACTAGCGAGGGCGATGAGCAGTTCTTC. Translation: CAISDQGTSEGDEQFF.

This clonotype was seen repeatedly, ten times or more. The V and J genes are TRBV7-3 and TRBJ1-1; 8 nucleotides line up with TRBD1. The CDR3 has 13 residues. Unmatched junction bases numbered 4, after V lost 5 bases and J lost 5 bases. Germline loops: CDR1 SGHTA, CDR2 FQGTGA. CDR3 protein: CASSPTGETEAFF. The CDR3 DNA is TGTGCCAGCAGCCCGACAGGGGAAACTGAAGCTTTCTTT.

This clonotype was counted many times. The J gene is TRBJ1-4, the V gene TRBV24-1, with 8 bases identical to TRBD1. The length of the CDR3 is 15 residues. After removal of 3 bases from V and 7 bases from J, the junction contained 6 bases not matched to a gene. Germline V lookup: CDR1 KGHDR, CDR2 SFDVKD. CDR3 bases: TGTGCCACCAGTGATCCAGGACAGGGAAGTGAAAAACTGTTTTTT. Amino acids: CATSDPGQGSEKLFF.

This clonotype was counted at least ten times. The V call is TRBV28, the J call TRBJ2-3, with D perhaps assigned TRBD1 or TRBD2 (5 bases each). V shed 2 bases and J shed 6 bases, with 9 bases lying between them. Germline assignment: CDR1 MDHEN and CDR2 SYDVKM. The CDR3 extends over 13 amino acids. The DNA of the CDR3 is TGTGCCAGCAGTTTAGGGGGTTGGGATACGCAGTATTTT. Translation gives CASSLGGWDTQYF.

This clonotype was seen at least ten times. The chain combines TRBV7-3 with TRBJ2-2; tentative D call: TRBD1 (6 bases). Trimming pared 1 base from V and 4 bases from J, leaving 10 bases between. The germline V gene has CDR1 SGHTA and CDR2 FQGTGA. The CDR3 loop spans 15 amino acids. The CDR3, as DNA: TGTGCCAGCAGCTTAATGGGGACAATCACCGGGGAGCTGTTTTTT. This sequence encodes CASSLMGTITGELFF.

This clonotype was found many times. The CDR3, as DNA: TGTGCCAGCAGCTTTCGGATTATAGGACAGGGTACTCTCAACGAGCAGTACTTC. Translation gives CASSFRIIGQGTLNEQYF. This sequence joins TRBV7-9 and TRBJ2-7; the match to TRBD1 covers 8 bases. In germline, CDR1 is SEHNR, CDR2 FQNEAQ (reference sequence). This CDR3 has 18 residues. Trimming cost V 3 bases and J 5 bases; bases outside gene matches: 18. Combining the CDR3 with reference TRBV7-9 and TRBJ2-7 gives the whole variable domain DTGVSQNPRHKITKRGQNVTFRCDPISEHNRLYWYRQTLGQGPEFLTYFQNEAQLEKSRLLSDRFSAERPKGSFSTLEIQRTEQGDSAMYLCASSFRIIGQGTLNEQYFGPGTRLTVT.

There are many counts of this clonotype. The V call is TRBV6-1, the J call TRBJ1-2; D is unclear. Trimming removed 1 base from V and 0 bases from J, with 9 bases in between. The CDR3 consists of 15 residues. Germline-derived CDR1 and CDR2 are MNHNS and SASEGT. In nucleotides, the CDR3 is TGTGCCAGCAGTGAAGTGCAGGCCGCTAACTATGGCTACACCTTC. Translating it yields CASSEVQAANYGYTF.

This clonotype was counted many times. The CDR3 sequence: CASSVLVAIIPYEQYF. The CDR3 bases are TGCGCCAGCAGTGTGCTGGTGGCGATAATCCCCTACGAGCAGTACTTC. The gene calls are TRBV10-1 and TRBJ2-7; D is unclear. This CDR3 is 16 amino acids long. V was pared by 4 bases and J by 2 bases, with 18 bases between. CDR1 is WNHNN, CDR2 SYGVQD, per germline (reference sequence).

This clonotype has a count of ten or more. The chain employs TRBV4-2 and TRBJ2-3; D gene unclear. Trimming left V 2 bases short and J 3 bases short, with 18 bases between. The CDR3 spans 17 residues. Germline V CDR1 and CDR2: LGHNA, YNFKEQ. For the CDR3, the DNA is TGTGCCAGCAGCCAAACCACCGACCTACTCCCTACAGATACGCAGTATTTT. It specifies CASSQTTDLLPTDTQYF.

This clonotype was recorded many times. The chain recombines TRBV7-6 with TRBJ2-2, with 7 bases that match TRBD2. The CDR3 extends over 17 amino acids. Germline CDR1 SGHVS, CDR2 FNYEAQ. V lost 0 bases, J lost 7 bases, and 11 bases stayed unmatched. The CDR3 DNA follows: TGTGCCAGCAGCTTAGCGAGCGGGATCAGGAATATCGGGGAGCTGTTTTTT. Translation: CASSLASGIRNIGELFF.

In this sample, this clonotype turned up many times. The V call is TRBV7-9, the J call TRBJ2-1, with 9 bases that match TRBD2. The CDR3 runs to 16 residues. The ends lost 4 bases at V and 5 bases at J; junction bases unmatched: 9. The germline gives CDR1 SEHNR, CDR2 FQNEAQ (reference sequence). The CDR3 sequence: CASSWIAGDVDNEQFF. As DNA, the CDR3 is TGTGCCAGCAGCTGGATAGCGGGAGATGTCGACAATGAGCAGTTCTTC.

This clonotype appeared many times. The chain employs TRBV6-6 and TRBJ2-7, with 10 bases that match TRBD2. With V trimmed by 6 bases and J by 0 bases, 5 bases remained unmatched. Germline V gives CDR1 MNHNY, CDR2 SVGAGI (reference sequence). The CDR3 has 15 residues. The chain's CDR3 is CASSLAGEVSYEQYF. The CDR3 nucleotides are TGTGCCAGCAGCCTAGCGGGAGAGGTCTCCTACGAGCAGTACTTC.